This is a list of T cell receptor beta chains from one sample in a study of neurological immune-mediated disorders. One entry per CDR3 protein, called by TCRdb with MiXCR from the 5' RACE reads. This sample has 40,000 to 55,000 distinct CDR3 sequences, with around 5.3% found just once. Sequences were obtained from CD4+ T cells from blood. The receptors were gathered from a woman aged 18-29 years with multiple sclerosis. CDR3s include the opening cysteine and the closing phenylalanine or tryptophan. D genes are given only for firm matches. Expanded clones are given a class, and other clones once, few, many or no size at all.

j_call: TRBJ2-7; v_call: TRBV12-3/TRBV12-4; d_call: TRBD2; clone_size: many; cdr3_aa: CASSFSGGRLTGVWGEQYF; cdr3_nt: TGTGCCAGCAGTTTTTCGGGGGGGCGGCTTACCGGGGTCTGGGGTGAGCAGTACTTC
j_call: TRBJ2-7; v_call: TRBV27; d_call: TRBD1; clone_size: many; cdr3_aa: CASWDRDYEQYF; cdr3_nt: TGTGCCAGCTGGGACAGAGACTACGAGCAGTACTTC
j_call: TRBJ1-1; v_call: TRBV5-1; d_call: NA; clone_size: many; cdr3_aa: CASSGPGNIEAFF; cdr3_nt: TGCGCCAGCAGCGGACCTGGGAACATTGAAGCTTTCTTT
j_call: TRBJ2-4; v_call: TRBV20-1; d_call: TRBD1; clone_size: many; cdr3_aa: CSARSDRGFDFTKNIQYF; cdr3_nt: TGCAGTGCTAGATCGGACAGGGGGTTTGATTTTACCAAAAACATTCAGTACTTC
j_call: TRBJ1-2; v_call: TRBV7-8; d_call: NA; clone_size: many; cdr3_aa: CASHRRGGFNYGYTF; cdr3_nt: TGTGCCAGCCATCGGAGGGGGGGCTTTAACTATGGCTACACCTTC
j_call: TRBJ2-4; v_call: TRBV5-6; d_call: NA; clone_size: few; cdr3_aa: CASSRGAKNIQYF; cdr3_nt: TGTGCCAGCAGCCGTGGAGCCAAAAACATTCAGTACTTC
j_call: TRBJ2-3; v_call: TRBV7-9; d_call: TRBD1; clone_size: many; cdr3_aa: CASSSTRTGDTQYF; cdr3_nt: TGTGCCAGCAGCTCGACACGAACAGGGGACACGCAGTATTTT
j_call: TRBJ2-6; v_call: TRBV25-1; d_call: NA; clone_size: many; cdr3_aa: CASSDSGYSGANVLTF; cdr3_nt: TGTGCCAGCAGTGATTCCGGGTACTCTGGGGCCAACGTCCTGACTTTC
j_call: TRBJ1-2; v_call: TRBV5-5; d_call: NA; clone_size: many; cdr3_aa: CASSLMTAGKYGYTF; cdr3_nt: TGTGCCAGCAGCTTGATGACGGCAGGGAAATATGGCTACACCTTC
j_call: TRBJ2-2; v_call: TRBV2; d_call: NA; clone_size: many; cdr3_aa: CASSVAGAVAGELFF; cdr3_nt: TGTGCCAGCAGTGTGGCAGGGGCGGTCGCCGGGGAGCTGTTTTTT
j_call: TRBJ2-4; v_call: TRBV6-6; d_call: NA; clone_size: many; cdr3_aa: CASSETGLHF; cdr3_nt: TGTGCCAGCAGTGAGACCGGGCTCCACTTC
j_call: TRBJ1-6; v_call: TRBV2; d_call: NA; clone_size: NA; cdr3_aa: CASNGQRNSPLHF; cdr3_nt: TGTGCCAGCAACGGACAGAGGAATTCACCCCTCCACTTT
j_call: TRBJ2-3; v_call: TRBV29-1; d_call: TRBD2; clone_size: many; cdr3_aa: CSVRLAKGPDTQYF; cdr3_nt: TGCAGCGTTAGACTAGCGAAGGGCCCAGATACGCAGTATTTT
j_call: TRBJ1-1; v_call: TRBV29-1; d_call: NA; clone_size: many; cdr3_aa: CSVGGSARNTEAFF; cdr3_nt: TGCAGCGTTGGCGGCTCAGCAAGGAACACTGAAGCTTTCTTT
j_call: TRBJ2-2; v_call: TRBV10-3; d_call: NA; clone_size: many; cdr3_aa: CAISGQARAGELFF; cdr3_nt: TGTGCCATCAGTGGACAGGCCCGAGCCGGGGAGCTGTTTTTT
j_call: TRBJ1-2; v_call: TRBV12-3/TRBV12-4; d_call: TRBD1; clone_size: many; cdr3_aa: CASSPTRQGLPHNYGYTF; cdr3_nt: TGTGCCAGCAGTCCCACCCGACAGGGTCTTCCTCATAACTATGGCTACACCTTC
j_call: TRBJ2-1; v_call: TRBV4-1; d_call: NA; clone_size: many; cdr3_aa: CASSLRPLNEQFF; cdr3_nt: TGCGCCAGCAGCCTTAGACCGTTGAATGAGCAGTTCTTC
j_call: TRBJ1-2; v_call: TRBV28; d_call: NA; clone_size: NA; cdr3_aa: CASSLWDGNYGYTF; cdr3_nt: TGTGCCAGCAGTTTGTGGGACGGGAACTATGGCTACACCTTC
j_call: TRBJ2-7; v_call: TRBV28; d_call: TRBD1; clone_size: NA; cdr3_aa: CASSTTGTGTYEQYF; cdr3_nt: TGTGCCAGCAGTACTACCGGGACAGGCACCTACGAGCAGTACTTC
j_call: TRBJ2-2; v_call: TRBV20-1; d_call: NA; clone_size: medium-sized; cdr3_aa: CSASGNTGELFF; cdr3_nt: TGCAGTGCTAGCGGGAACACCGGGGAGCTGTTTTTT
j_call: TRBJ2-5; v_call: TRBV3-1; d_call: NA; clone_size: many; cdr3_aa: CASSQETQYF; cdr3_nt: TGTGCCAGCAGCCAAGAGACCCAGTACTTC
j_call: TRBJ2-7; v_call: TRBV28; d_call: NA; clone_size: many; cdr3_aa: CASSRNGLTVSDEQYF; cdr3_nt: TGTGCCAGCAGTCGAAACGGTTTGACAGTATCGGACGAGCAGTACTTC
j_call: TRBJ1-2; v_call: TRBV21-1; d_call: NA; clone_size: many; cdr3_aa: CASSTLRGGCGYTF; cdr3_nt: TGTGCCAGCAGCACACTCAGGGGCGGTTGCGGCTACACCTTC
j_call: TRBJ2-1; v_call: TRBV6-5; d_call: TRBD2; clone_size: many; cdr3_aa: CASSRSGGALNEQFF; cdr3_nt: TGTGCCAGCAGTCGTAGCGGGGGGGCCCTCAATGAGCAGTTCTTC
j_call: TRBJ2-3; v_call: TRBV29-1; d_call: TRBD2; clone_size: many; cdr3_aa: CSAILAGGTTDTQYF; cdr3_nt: TGCAGCGCCATACTAGCGGGAGGTACCACAGATACGCAGTATTTT
j_call: TRBJ2-2; v_call: TRBV12-3/TRBV12-4; d_call: NA; clone_size: many; cdr3_aa: CASSLGGRWTGELFF; cdr3_nt: TGTGCCAGCAGTTTGGGGGGGCGTTGGACCGGGGAGCTGTTTTTT
j_call: TRBJ2-3; v_call: TRBV12-3/TRBV12-4; d_call: NA; clone_size: many; cdr3_aa: CASSFYDTDTQYF; cdr3_nt: TGTGCCAGCAGTTTCTACGACACAGATACGCAGTATTTT
j_call: TRBJ1-2; v_call: TRBV10-3; d_call: TRBD1; clone_size: many; cdr3_aa: CAITEFDRGPGYTF; cdr3_nt: TGTGCCATCACTGAATTTGACAGGGGTCCTGGCTACACCTTC
j_call: TRBJ2-5; v_call: TRBV5-1; d_call: NA; clone_size: many; cdr3_aa: CASAVGLKETQYF; cdr3_nt: TGCGCCAGCGCTGTAGGACTCAAAGAGACCCAGTACTTC
j_call: TRBJ1-1; v_call: TRBV5-1; d_call: TRBD1; clone_size: many; cdr3_aa: CASSLRGQVTEAFF; cdr3_nt: TGCGCCAGCAGCTTGCGGGGACAGGTCACTGAAGCTTTCTTT
j_call: TRBJ2-5; v_call: TRBV7-2; d_call: TRBD2; clone_size: many; cdr3_aa: CASSFSGMGLEAQYF; cdr3_nt: TGTGCCAGCAGCTTCAGCGGGATGGGCCTCGAGGCCCAGTACTTC
j_call: TRBJ1-1; v_call: TRBV5-1; d_call: NA; clone_size: medium-sized; cdr3_aa: CASSEMNTEAFF; cdr3_nt: TGCGCCAGCAGCGAGATGAACACTGAAGCTTTCTTT
j_call: TRBJ1-1; v_call: TRBV5-5; d_call: NA; clone_size: NA; cdr3_aa: CASSLGVGMNTEAFF; cdr3_nt: TGTGCCAGCAGCTTGGGAGTGGGCATGAACACTGAAGCTTTCTTT
j_call: TRBJ1-1; v_call: TRBV18; d_call: NA; clone_size: few; cdr3_aa: CASSPSRETEAFF; cdr3_nt: TGTGCCAGCTCACCCTCCCGGGAGACTGAAGCTTTCTTT
j_call: TRBJ2-1; v_call: TRBV20-1; d_call: TRBD2; clone_size: many; cdr3_aa: CSARVGLDNGEQFF; cdr3_nt: TGCAGTGCTAGAGTGGGACTAGATAATGGTGAGCAGTTCTTC
j_call: TRBJ1-3; v_call: TRBV4-3; d_call: NA; clone_size: many; cdr3_aa: CASSPDKLSGNTIYF; cdr3_nt: TGCGCCAGCAGTCCGGACAAACTCTCTGGAAACACCATATATTTT
j_call: TRBJ2-1; v_call: TRBV11-3; d_call: NA; clone_size: many; cdr3_aa: CASSLVLADSYNEQFF; cdr3_nt: TGTGCCAGCAGCTTAGTCTTAGCGGATTCCTACAATGAGCAGTTCTTC
j_call: TRBJ2-1; v_call: TRBV18; d_call: NA; clone_size: many; cdr3_aa: CASSPQGVGGYNEQFF; cdr3_nt: TGTGCCAGCTCACCCCAGGGCGTGGGTGGCTACAATGAGCAGTTCTTC
j_call: TRBJ2-2; v_call: TRBV24-1; d_call: NA; clone_size: few; cdr3_aa: CATGLEAGSTGELFF; cdr3_nt: TGTGCCACCGGCTTAGAGGCCGGGAGCACCGGGGAGCTGTTTTTT
j_call: TRBJ2-1; v_call: TRBV5-1; d_call: TRBD1; clone_size: many; cdr3_aa: CASSLGQGIYNEQFF; cdr3_nt: TGCGCCAGCAGCTTGGGACAGGGGATCTACAATGAGCAGTTCTTC
j_call: TRBJ2-2; v_call: TRBV20-1; d_call: NA; clone_size: many; cdr3_aa: CSARYPGHDTGELFF; cdr3_nt: TGCAGTGCTAGGTACCCGGGACACGACACCGGGGAGCTGTTTTTT
j_call: TRBJ2-1; v_call: TRBV5-1; d_call: TRBD2; clone_size: many; cdr3_aa: CASSVTSGGYNEQFF; cdr3_nt: TGCGCCAGCAGCGTCACTAGCGGGGGCTACAATGAGCAGTTCTTC
j_call: TRBJ2-1; v_call: TRBV5-1; d_call: NA; clone_size: NA; cdr3_aa: CTSSFAGSGNEQFF; cdr3_nt: TGCACCAGCAGCTTTGCGGGAAGCGGTAATGAGCAGTTCTTC
j_call: TRBJ2-1; v_call: TRBV28; d_call: TRBD2; clone_size: many; cdr3_aa: CASGLADYNEQFF; cdr3_nt: TGTGCCAGTGGACTAGCGGATTACAATGAGCAGTTCTTC
j_call: TRBJ2-6; v_call: TRBV3-1; d_call: NA; clone_size: many; cdr3_aa: CASSQDPRSSGANVLTF; cdr3_nt: TGTGCCAGCAGCCAAGACCCCCGGAGCTCTGGGGCCAACGTCCTGACTTTC
j_call: TRBJ1-2; v_call: TRBV30; d_call: NA; clone_size: many; cdr3_aa: CAWSVHGNGYTF; cdr3_nt: TGTGCCTGGAGTGTACACGGGAATGGCTACACCTTC
j_call: TRBJ1-6; v_call: TRBV14; d_call: TRBD1; clone_size: many; cdr3_aa: CASSQQGTVDSPLHF; cdr3_nt: TGTGCCAGCAGCCAACAAGGGACAGTTGATTCACCCCTCCACTTT
j_call: TRBJ1-2; v_call: TRBV20-1; d_call: NA; clone_size: many; cdr3_aa: CSARDQTYGYTF; cdr3_nt: TGCAGTGCTAGAGATCAAACCTATGGCTACACCTTC
j_call: TRBJ2-6; v_call: TRBV10-3; d_call: TRBD2; clone_size: many; cdr3_aa: CAISESPLATGANVLTF; cdr3_nt: TGTGCCATCAGTGAGAGCCCACTAGCGACTGGGGCCAACGTCCTGACTTTC
j_call: TRBJ2-3; v_call: TRBV20-1; d_call: NA; clone_size: many; cdr3_aa: CSARERGSLGPDTQYF; cdr3_nt: TGCAGTGCTAGAGAAAGGGGCTCCCTGGGACCAGATACGCAGTATTTT
j_call: TRBJ2-1; v_call: TRBV20-1; d_call: TRBD2; clone_size: many; cdr3_aa: CSARGGGGPNEQFF; cdr3_nt: TGCAGTGCTAGAGGGGGGGGAGGGCCTAATGAGCAGTTCTTC
j_call: TRBJ1-5; v_call: TRBV20-1; d_call: NA; clone_size: many; cdr3_aa: CSASRPARNSNQPQHF; cdr3_nt: TGCAGTGCAAGCCGGCCCGCGAGGAATAGCAATCAGCCCCAGCATTTT
j_call: TRBJ1-1; v_call: TRBV7-9; d_call: TRBD1; clone_size: few; cdr3_aa: CASSLGTGHTEAFF; cdr3_nt: TGTGCCAGCAGCCTCGGGACAGGTCACACTGAAGCTTTCTTT
j_call: TRBJ1-3; v_call: TRBV10-3; d_call: NA; clone_size: many; cdr3_aa: CAISRQETANTIYF; cdr3_nt: TGTGCCATCAGCCGACAGGAGACCGCAAACACCATATATTTT
j_call: TRBJ1-6; v_call: TRBV5-1; d_call: NA; clone_size: many; cdr3_aa: CASSLAPGDSPLHF; cdr3_nt: TGCGCCAGCAGCTTGGCTCCAGGAGATTCACCCCTCCACTTT